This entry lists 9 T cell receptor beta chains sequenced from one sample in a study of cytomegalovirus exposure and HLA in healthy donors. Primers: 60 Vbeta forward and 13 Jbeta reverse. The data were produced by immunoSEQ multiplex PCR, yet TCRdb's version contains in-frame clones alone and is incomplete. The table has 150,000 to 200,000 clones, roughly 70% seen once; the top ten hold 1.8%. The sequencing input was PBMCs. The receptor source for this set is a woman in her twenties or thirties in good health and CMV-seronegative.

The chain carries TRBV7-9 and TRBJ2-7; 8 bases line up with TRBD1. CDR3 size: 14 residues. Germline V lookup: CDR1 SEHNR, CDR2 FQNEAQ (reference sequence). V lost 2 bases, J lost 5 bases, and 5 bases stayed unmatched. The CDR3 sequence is CASSLNLDRDEQYF. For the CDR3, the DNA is TGTGCCAGCAGCTTAAACCTGGACAGGGACGAGCAGTACTTC.

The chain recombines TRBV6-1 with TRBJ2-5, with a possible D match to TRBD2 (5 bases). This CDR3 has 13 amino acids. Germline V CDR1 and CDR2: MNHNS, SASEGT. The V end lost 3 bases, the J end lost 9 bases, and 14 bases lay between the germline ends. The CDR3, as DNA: TGTGCCAGCAGTGATATCACGGTCGGGGCCCAGTACTTC. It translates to CASSDITVGAQYF.

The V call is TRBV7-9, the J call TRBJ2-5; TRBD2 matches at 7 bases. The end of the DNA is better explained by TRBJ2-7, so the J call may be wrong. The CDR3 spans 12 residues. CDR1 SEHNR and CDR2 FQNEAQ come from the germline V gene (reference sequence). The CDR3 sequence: CASSLRGYEQYF. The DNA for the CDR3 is TGTGCCAGCAGCCTGCGGGGGTACGAGCAGTACTTC.

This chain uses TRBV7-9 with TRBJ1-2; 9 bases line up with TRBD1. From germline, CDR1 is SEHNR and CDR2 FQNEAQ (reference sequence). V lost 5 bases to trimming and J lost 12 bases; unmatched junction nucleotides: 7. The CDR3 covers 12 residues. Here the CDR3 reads CASSAQQGANTF. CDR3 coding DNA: TGTGCCAGCAGCGCCCAACAGGGGGCCAACACCTTC.

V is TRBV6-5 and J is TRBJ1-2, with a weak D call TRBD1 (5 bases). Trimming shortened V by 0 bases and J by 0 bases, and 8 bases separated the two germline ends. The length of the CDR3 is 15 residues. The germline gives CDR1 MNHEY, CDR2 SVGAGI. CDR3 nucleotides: TGTGCCAGCAGTTACTCGCTACAGGCTAACTATGGCTACACCTTC. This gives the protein CASSYSLQANYGYTF.

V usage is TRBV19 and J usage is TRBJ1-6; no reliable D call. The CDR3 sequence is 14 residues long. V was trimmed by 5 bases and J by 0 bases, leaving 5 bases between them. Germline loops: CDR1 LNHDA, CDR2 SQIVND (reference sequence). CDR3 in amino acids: CASSYSSYNSPLHF. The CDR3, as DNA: TGTGCCAGTAGTTACAGCTCCTATAATTCACCCCTCCACTTT.

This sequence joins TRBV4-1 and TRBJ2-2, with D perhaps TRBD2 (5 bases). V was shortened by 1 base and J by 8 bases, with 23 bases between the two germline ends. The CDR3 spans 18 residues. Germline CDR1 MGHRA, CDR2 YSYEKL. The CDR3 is CASSQVTHGLHPAGELFF. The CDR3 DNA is TGCGCCAGCAGCCAAGTGACTCACGGACTCCACCCGGCGGGGGAGCTGTTTTTT.

CDR3 coding DNA: TGCGCCAGCAGTGAAAGGACTAGCGGTTACTACGAGCAGTACTTC. Its translation: CASSERTSGYYEQYF. The V gene is TRBV10-2, the J gene TRBJ2-7; 10 nucleotides line up with TRBD2. Germline-derived CDR1 and CDR2 are WSHSY and SAAADI. Germline trimming cut 3 bases from V and 3 bases from J; bases unmatched to any gene: 5. The length of the CDR3 is 15 residues.

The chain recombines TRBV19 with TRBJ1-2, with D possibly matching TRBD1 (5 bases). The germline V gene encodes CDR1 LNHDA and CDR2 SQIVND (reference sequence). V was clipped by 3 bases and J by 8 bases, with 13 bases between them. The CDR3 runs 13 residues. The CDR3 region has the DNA TGTGCCAGTAGTATCCCTGGGCAGGGCGGCTACACCTTC. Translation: CASSIPGQGGYTF.